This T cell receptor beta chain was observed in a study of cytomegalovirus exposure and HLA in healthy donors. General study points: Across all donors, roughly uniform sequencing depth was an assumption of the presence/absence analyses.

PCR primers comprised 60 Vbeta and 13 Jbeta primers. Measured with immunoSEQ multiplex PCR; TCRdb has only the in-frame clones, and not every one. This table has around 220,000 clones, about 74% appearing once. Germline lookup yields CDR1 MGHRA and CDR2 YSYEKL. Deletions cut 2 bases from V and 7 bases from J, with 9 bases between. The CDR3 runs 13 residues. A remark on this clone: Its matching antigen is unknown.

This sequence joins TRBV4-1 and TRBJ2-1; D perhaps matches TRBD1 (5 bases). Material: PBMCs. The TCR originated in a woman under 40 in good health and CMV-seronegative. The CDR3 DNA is TGCGCCAGCAGCCAACAGGGAAGAAATGAGCAGTTCTTC. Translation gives CASSQQGRNEQFF.